The 13 T cell receptor beta chains below were found in one sample sequenced in a study of blood T cell repertoires in COVID-19. TCRdb's copy holds only in-frame clones and misses some; the assay was immunoSEQ multiplex PCR. This sample has about 85,000 clones, with 90% found just once. Input material: peripheral blood. These receptors were collected from an elderly woman with active or convalescent COVID-19.

The V and J genes are TRBV7-6 and TRBJ2-7; 14 nucleotides match TRBD2. Trimming took 2 bases from V and 7 from J; bases not matched to a gene: 4. The CDR3 runs to 15 residues. Germline loops: CDR1 SGHVS, CDR2 FNYEAQ. CDR3 nucleotides: TGTGCCAGCAGCTTATCCCGACTAGCGGGAGGGGAGCAGTACTTC. This encodes CASSLSRLAGGEQYF. The complete variable domain, with remaining parts taken from reference TRBV7-6 and TRBJ2-7, reads GAGVSQSPRYKVTKRGQDVALRCDPISGHVSLYWYRQALGQGPEFLTYFNYEAQQDKSGLPNDRFSAERPEGSISTLTIQRTEQRDSAMYRCASSLSRLAGGEQYFGPGTRLTVT.

The chain has TRBV23-1 and TRBJ2-4; 15 bases fit TRBD2. TRBV23-1 is an ORF, with its function uncertain. CDR3 length equals 21 residues. Germline trimming cut 0 bases from V and 1 base from J; bases unmatched to any gene: 10. CDR3 protein: CASSQSAGLAGGRSAKNIQYF. The DNA for the CDR3 is TGCGCCAGCAGTCAATCTGCAGGACTAGCGGGAGGGCGGTCGGCCAAAAACATTCAGTACTTC.

This clone occurred a few times. Sequence at one end of the junction differs from germline and may be a read error. The chain has TRBV6-1 and TRBJ1-1, with TRBD1 matching 8 bases. Germline V gene lookup returns CDR1 MNHNS and CDR2 SASEGT. The CDR3 runs to 13 residues. The CDR3 spells CASNEQGVDEAFF. The CDR3 DNA sequence: TGTGCCAGCAATGAACAGGGGGTGGATGAAGCTTTCTTT.

In its sample, this clone was seen a few times. The chain recombines TRBV5-1 with TRBJ1-4; 8 bases fit TRBD1. This CDR3 region has 15 residues. Germline-derived CDR1 and CDR2 are SGHRS and YFSETQ. J gave up 8 bases and V 3 bases, and 9 bases lay outside the gene matches. The CDR3 reads CASSYSGGSGEKLFF. The CDR3 region has the DNA TGCGCCAGCAGCTACTCAGGGGGCTCTGGAGAAAAACTGTTTTTT.

In its sample, this clone was seen once. The chain carries TRBV10-2 and TRBJ2-7; 7 nucleotides line up with TRBD2. V was pared by 3 bases and J by 5 bases, with 7 bases of the junction left unmatched. There are 14 residues in the CDR3. CDR1 and CDR2 from the germline V gene are WSHSY and SAAADI. The CDR3 coding sequence is TGCGCCAGCAGTGATCTCGGGGAGGGAAACGAGCAGTACTTC. This gives the protein CASSDLGEGNEQYF.

The sample holds a few counts of this clone. This sequence joins TRBV9 and TRBJ2-1; weak D call: TRBD1 (6 bases). The CDR3 runs to 16 residues. Germline V CDR1 and CDR2: SGDLS, YYNGEE. Between the trimmed V and J ends, which lost 0 bases and 5 bases, there was a span of 15 bases. DNA for the CDR3: TGTGCCAGCAGCGTAGACCCTAGGGGGAAAGACAATGAGCAGTTCTTC. Translating it yields CASSVDPRGKDNEQFF.

In this sample, this clone turned up once. The chain couples TRBV7-9 to TRBJ1-4; perhaps TRBD1 as D (5 bases). The CDR3 contains 16 residues. Deletions cut 7 bases from V and 8 bases from J, with 23 bases between. CDR1 SEHNR and CDR2 FQNEAQ come from the germline V gene (reference sequence). CDR3 DNA sequence: TGTGCCAGCACCTCCGGGGGGGTCGGGAATTGGGAAAAACTGTTTTTT. This codes for CASTSGGVGNWEKLFF.

The chain carries TRBV5-6 and TRBJ1-2; D is unresolved. The germline gives CDR1 SGHDT, CDR2 YYEEEE. This CDR3 comprises 13 residues. The germline V and J ends were trimmed by 4 bases and 8 bases, with 15 bases remaining between them. CDR3 nucleotide sequence: TGTGCCAGCAGCCGCCGGGAATTTGGGGGCTACACCTTC. Residues: CASSRREFGGYTF.

This chain uses TRBV7-2 with TRBJ2-2; 11 bases align to TRBD2. Germline-derived CDR1 and CDR2 are SGHTA and FQGNSA. V was pared by 1 base and J by 4 bases, with 11 bases of the junction left unmatched. The CDR3 contains 19 residues. CDR3 in DNA: TGTGCCAGCAGCTTAGAACTAGCGGGAGATCTTGGGGGCACCGGGGAGCTGTTTTTT. It is translated as CASSLELAGDLGGTGELFF.

The chain carries TRBV19 and TRBJ1-2, with D possibly being TRBD1 (5 bases). Germline-derived CDR1 and CDR2 are LNHDA and SQIVND (reference sequence). Trimming pared 7 bases from V and 5 bases from J, leaving 11 bases between. The CDR3 loop spans 12 amino acids. CDR3 protein: CASKGQEYGYTF. The CDR3 DNA reads TGTGCCAGTAAGGGGCAGGAGTATGGCTACACCTTC.

The V gene is TRBV5-5, the J gene TRBJ1-2; D may be TRBD1 (5 bases). The CDR3 is 14 residues long. Germline V gene data show CDR1 as SGHKS and CDR2 as YYEKEE (reference sequence). Trimming took off 0 bases at V and 5 bases at J, with 11 bases between the two ends. As DNA, the CDR3 is TGTGCCAGCAGCTTGGGGGCTGACAGTTATGGCTACACCTTC. This encodes CASSLGADSYGYTF.

This chain connects TRBV29-1 to TRBJ2-5; D gene unclear. Germline CDR1 and CDR2: SQVTM and ANQGSEA. V was shortened by 3 bases and J by 5 bases, with 10 bases between the two germline ends. CDR3 length: 12 residues. CDR3 nucleotide sequence: TGCAGCGTTGATAGAATGTCGGAGACCCAGTACTTC. Its translation is CSVDRMSETQYF.

The CDR3 protein is CASSPPGLAGPDEQFF. The CDR3 DNA reads as TGTGCCAGCAGCCCCCCCGGACTAGCGGGACCGGATGAGCAGTTCTTC. This chain connects TRBV27 to TRBJ2-1; TRBD2 matches at 12 bases. The CDR3 runs 16 residues. CDR1 is MNHEY and CDR2 is SMNVEV in the germline V gene (reference sequence). The V segment lost 6 bases and the J segment 8 bases; nucleotides outside the gene matches: 11.